This TCR beta chain was captured in a study of CD8+CD57+ T cells in acquired aplastic anemia. Turning to the study itself: The sorted CD4+ and CD8+ cells yielded an average approximately 3 ug of DNA.

Trimming removed 0 bases at V and 8 bases at J, with 8 bases between. The length of the CDR3 is 13 residues. The TCR beta profiling, which covered VDJ combination and CDR3 sequence, was carried out using genomic DNA as the template. TCRdb re-analysed the reads in MiXCR, keeping a single row per CDR3 protein. The table lists approximately 250,000 distinct CDR3 sequences, approximately 82% of them singletons. All patients picked for sequencing had shown, by flow cytometry, an expansion of CD8+CD57+ cells. V gene TRBV12-3 or TRBV12-4 combines with J gene TRBJ2-1; D is ambiguous. The receptor was isolated from a human donor with aplastic anemia. The sequenced sample was sorted CD4+, CD8+, or CD8+CD57+ T cells (not recorded which) from PBMCs. The CDR3 DNA follows: TGTGCCAGCAGTTTAGCGACCAACGATGAGCAGTTCTTC. It translates to CASSLATNDEQFF.